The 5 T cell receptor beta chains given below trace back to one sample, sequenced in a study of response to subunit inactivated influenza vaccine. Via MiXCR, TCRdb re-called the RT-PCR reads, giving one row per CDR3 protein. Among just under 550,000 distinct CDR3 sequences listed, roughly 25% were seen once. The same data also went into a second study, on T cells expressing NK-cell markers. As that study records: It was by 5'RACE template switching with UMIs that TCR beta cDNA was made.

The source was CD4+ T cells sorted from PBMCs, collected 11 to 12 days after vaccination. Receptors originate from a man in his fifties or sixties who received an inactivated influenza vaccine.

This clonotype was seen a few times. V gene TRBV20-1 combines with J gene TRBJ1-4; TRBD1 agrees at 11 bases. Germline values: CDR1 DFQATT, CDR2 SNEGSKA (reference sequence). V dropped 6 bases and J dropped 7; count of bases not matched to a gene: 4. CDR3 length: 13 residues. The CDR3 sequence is CSASGQGAEKLFF. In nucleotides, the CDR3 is TGCAGTGCCTCCGGACAGGGGGCTGAAAAACTGTTTTTT.

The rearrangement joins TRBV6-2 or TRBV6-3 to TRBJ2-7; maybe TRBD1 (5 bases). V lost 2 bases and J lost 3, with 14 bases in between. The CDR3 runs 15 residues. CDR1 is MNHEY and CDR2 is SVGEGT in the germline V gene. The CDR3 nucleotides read TGTGCCAGCAGTTACCGTGGGGCCTCAAACTACGAGCAGTACTTC. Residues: CASSYRGASNYEQYF.

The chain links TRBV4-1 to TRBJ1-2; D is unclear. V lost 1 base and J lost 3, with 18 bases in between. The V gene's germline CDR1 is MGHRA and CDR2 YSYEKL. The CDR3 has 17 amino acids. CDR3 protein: CASSQGTASLEYYGYTF. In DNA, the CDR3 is TGCGCCAGCAGCCAAGGGACCGCCTCGTTAGAGTACTATGGCTACACCTTC.

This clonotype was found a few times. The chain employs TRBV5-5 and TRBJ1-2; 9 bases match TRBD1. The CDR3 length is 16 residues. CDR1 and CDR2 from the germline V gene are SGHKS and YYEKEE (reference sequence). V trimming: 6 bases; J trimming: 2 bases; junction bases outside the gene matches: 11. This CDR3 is CASINHPGQGNYGYTF. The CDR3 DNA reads TGTGCCAGCATCAATCACCCGGGACAGGGAAACTATGGCTACACCTTC.

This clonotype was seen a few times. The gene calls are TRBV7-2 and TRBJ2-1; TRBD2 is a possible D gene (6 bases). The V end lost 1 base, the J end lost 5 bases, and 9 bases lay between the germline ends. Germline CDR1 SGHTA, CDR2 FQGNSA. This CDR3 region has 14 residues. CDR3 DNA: TGTGCCAGCAGCTTAGTGGAGGGAAACAATGAGCAGTTCTTC. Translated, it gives CASSLVEGNNEQFF.